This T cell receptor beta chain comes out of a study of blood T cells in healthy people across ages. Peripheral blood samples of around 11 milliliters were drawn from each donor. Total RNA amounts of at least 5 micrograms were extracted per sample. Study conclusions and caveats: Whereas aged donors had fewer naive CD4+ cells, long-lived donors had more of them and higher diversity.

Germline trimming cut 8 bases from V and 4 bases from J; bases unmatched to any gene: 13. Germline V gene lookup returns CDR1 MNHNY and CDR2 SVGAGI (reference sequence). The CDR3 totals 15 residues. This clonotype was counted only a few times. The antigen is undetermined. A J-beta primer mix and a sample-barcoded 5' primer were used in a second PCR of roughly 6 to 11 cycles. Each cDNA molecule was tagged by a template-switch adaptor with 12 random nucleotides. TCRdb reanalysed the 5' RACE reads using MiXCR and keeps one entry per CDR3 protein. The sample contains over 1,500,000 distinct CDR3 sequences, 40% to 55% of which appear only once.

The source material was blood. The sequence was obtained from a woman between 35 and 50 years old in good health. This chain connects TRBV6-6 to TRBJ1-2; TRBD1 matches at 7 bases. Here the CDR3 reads CASRDQGGETYGYTF. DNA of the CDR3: TGTGCCAGCCGGGATCAGGGGGGGGAAACCTATGGCTACACCTTC.